One sample yielded the 15 T cell receptor beta chains listed below, sequenced in a study of vaccination effects on CD4 cells after COVID-19. Using viral peptide pools, the ViraFEST assay grew out antigen-specific CD4+ T cells prior to sequencing. Investigators separated out CD4+ T cells once 10 days of culture had passed. Clones were read by immunoSEQ multiplex PCR, and TCRdb kept only the in-frame ones, dropping some. The top ten clones hold around 16% of a sample with some 20,000 clones, about two thirds of them seen once. These receptors are not linked to any known antigen. The input for sequencing was CD4+ T cells from PBMCs cultured with HCoV-229E spike peptides, taken before COVID-19 vaccination. These receptors all stem from a human donor who received a COVID-19 vaccine.

The chain has TRBV6-5 and TRBJ2-3; D is uncertain. Germline CDR1 and CDR2: MNHEY and SVGAGI. The V end lost 6 bases, the J end lost 6 bases, and 4 bases lay between the germline ends. The length of the CDR3 is 10 residues. CDR3 nucleotide sequence: TGTGCCAGCAGGGAGGATACGCAGTATTTT. It codes for CASREDTQYF.

A few counts support this clone. The chain uses TRBV4-1 and TRBJ1-1; unclear D gene. V was clipped by 1 base and J by 1 base, with 10 bases between them. Germline values: CDR1 MGHRA, CDR2 YSYEKL. The CDR3 has 15 amino acids. The CDR3 is CASSQASGPNTEAFF. CDR3 DNA: TGCGCCAGCAGCCAAGCGTCAGGCCCGAACACTGAAGCTTTCTTT.

The genes are TRBV6-5 and TRBJ2-1, with 10 nucleotides matching TRBD2. The J segment lost 10 bases and the V segment lost 6 bases, leaving 9 bases of the junction unmatched. Germline values: CDR1 MNHEY, CDR2 SVGAGI. CDR3 length equals 14 residues. The CDR3 coding sequence is TGTGCCAGCAGGGACCCGGTGGGACTAGCGGAGCAGTTCTTC. Protein: CASRDPVGLAEQFF.

There are a few counts of this clone. The V call is TRBV5-5, the J call TRBJ1-5, with unresolved D. The V end was cut by 0 bases, the J end by 3 bases, with 10 bases between. From germline, CDR1 is SGHKS and CDR2 YYEKEE (reference sequence). There are 15 residues in the CDR3. The DNA of the CDR3 is TGTGCCAGCAGCTTGGCGACAACCCTCAATCAGCCCCAGCATTTT. Its protein product is CASSLATTLNQPQHF.

This clone was seen a single time. J is TRBJ1-1 and V is TRBV5-1; the D is unclear. CDR3 length: 15 residues. V was shortened by 1 base and J by 2 bases, with 12 bases between the two germline ends. The germline V gene has CDR1 SGHRS and CDR2 YFSETQ. The CDR3 reads CASSLNGEGNTEAFF. The CDR3 nucleotides read TGCGCCAGCAGCTTGAATGGAGAGGGAAACACTGAAGCTTTCTTT. The full variable domain, completed using reference TRBV5-1 and TRBJ1-1, is KAGVTQTPRYLIKTRGQQVTLSCSPISGHRSVSWYQQTPGQGLQFLFEYFSETQRNKGNFPGRFSGRQFSNSRSEMNVSTLELGDSALYLCASSLNGEGNTEAFFGQGTRLTVV.

This clone was seen only once. The J gene is TRBJ2-3, the V gene TRBV11-3, with 8 positions matching TRBD2. The length of the CDR3 is 16 residues. V trimming: 5 bases; J trimming: 5 bases; junction bases outside the gene matches: 12. Germline values: CDR1 SGHNT, CDR2 YENEEA. CDR3 sequence (DNA): TGTGCCAGCAGCACCCGTAGCGGGGACGGTCGAGATACGCAGTATTTT. Protein product: CASSTRSGDGRDTQYF.

The V call is TRBV3-1 (or the pseudogene TRBV3-2), the J call TRBJ1-3; no firm D call. The CDR3 length is 16 residues. V was cut by 5 bases and J by 0 bases, with 14 bases left in between. Germline V CDR1 and CDR2: LGHDT, YNNKEL (reference sequence). DNA of the CDR3: TGTGCCAGCAGCAAGATTCCGGGTTTCTCTGGAAACACCATATATTTT. As protein: CASSKIPGFSGNTIYF.

The chain is built from TRBV19 and TRBJ2-1; TRBD2 matches at 7 bases. Germline V gives CDR1 LNHDA, CDR2 SQIVND (reference sequence). CDR3 length: 14 residues. V shed 6 bases and J 4 bases; nucleotides not matched to a gene: 6. CDR3 in DNA: TGTGCCAGTAGCCCTACTAGCGTGTACAATGAGCAGTTCTTC. It is translated as CASSPTSVYNEQFF.

This clone was seen a handful of times. The rearrangement uses TRBV11-2 and TRBJ2-7; 7 bases map to TRBD1. Per germline, CDR1 SGHAT and CDR2 FQNNGV. With 3 bases clipped from V and 0 bases from J, the junction kept 5 bases outside the gene matches. The length of the CDR3 is 15 residues. This CDR3 is CASSFNRDSSYEQYF. The CDR3 DNA is TGTGCCAGCAGCTTTAACCGGGACAGCTCCTACGAGCAGTACTTC.

The chain combines TRBV7-2 with TRBJ2-5; 7 bases align to TRBD2. The CDR3 is made up of 15 amino acids. The germline V gene encodes CDR1 SGHTA and CDR2 FQGNSA. The J segment lost 5 bases and the V segment lost 2 bases, leaving 8 bases of the junction unmatched. For the CDR3, the DNA is TGTGCCAGCAGCTTACAGGGCGGGGGTCGGGAGACCCAGTACTTC. As protein: CASSLQGGGRETQYF.

In its sample, this clone was seen a few times. V usage is TRBV6-5 and J usage is TRBJ2-7, with 12 positions matching TRBD1. The length of the CDR3 is 15 residues. The germline V gene has CDR1 MNHEY and CDR2 SVGAGI. Trimming took 7 bases from V and 7 from J; bases not matched to a gene: 11. The CDR3 loop is CASTQPGQGAREQYF. The CDR3 nucleotides read TGTGCCAGCACACAACCGGGACAGGGGGCGCGAGAGCAGTACTTC.

The chain carries TRBV4-1 and TRBJ1-4; tentatively, D is TRBD1 (5 bases). The CDR3 contains 15 residues. Trimming left V 3 bases short and J 8 bases short, with 16 bases between. Germline CDR1 MGHRA, CDR2 YSYEKL. This CDR3 reads CASSHEGAEGEKLFF. The DNA for the CDR3 is TGCGCCAGCAGCCACGAAGGGGCAGAAGGGGAAAAACTGTTTTTT.

The chain joins TRBV5-1 to TRBJ2-3, with D perhaps given as TRBD1 or TRBD2 (5 bases each). CDR3 length: 16 amino acids. CDR1 is SGHRS and CDR2 is YFSETQ in the germline V gene. V lost 0 bases and J 5 bases, leaving 16 bases between the germline ends. In nucleotides, the CDR3 is TGCGCCAGCAGCTTGGGAACGGTGGGGGTGGGAGATACGCAGTATTTT. It specifies CASSLGTVGVGDTQYF.

This sequence joins TRBV6-5 and TRBJ2-1, with TRBD1 matching over 8 bases. Germline values: CDR1 MNHEY, CDR2 SVGAGI. The CDR3 has 14 amino acids. The V gene end was trimmed by 6 bases and the J gene end by 1 base; junction bases not matched to a gene: 2. The CDR3 protein is CASSRTGSYNEQFF. CDR3 in DNA: TGTGCCAGCAGCCGGACAGGGTCCTACAATGAGCAGTTCTTC.

This clone was seen only a few times. The rearrangement joins TRBV18 to TRBJ1-3, with unresolved D. V lost 2 bases, J lost 0 bases, and 5 bases lay in between. Germline V gives CDR1 KGHSH, CDR2 LQKENI. The CDR3 totals 14 residues. The CDR3 sequence is CASSPWDSGNTIYF. CDR3 DNA sequence: TGTGCCAGCTCACCATGGGACTCTGGAAACACCATATATTTT. The variable domain in full, with the rest retrieved from reference TRBV18 and TRBJ1-3, is NAGVMQNPRHLVRRRGQEARLRCSPMKGHSHVYWYRQLPEEGLKFMVYLQKENIIDESGMPKERFSAEFPKEGPSILRIQQVVRGDSAAYFCASSPWDSGNTIYFGEGSWLTVV.